The 14 T cell receptor beta chains given below trace back to one sample, sequenced in a study of monozygotic twins with inflammatory bowel disease. From its re-call of the 5' RACE reads, TCRdb lists each CDR3 protein once, without DNA. This sample's clone table lists 400,000 or so distinct CDR3 sequences. Sequenced material: blood. The receptors derive from a human donor with ulcerative colitis or Crohn's disease, or a healthy co-twin of an affected twin (not recorded which).

CDR3: CASSSLLPGSHNEQFF. V is TRBV5-1 and J is TRBJ2-1; TCRdb indicates TRBD1, and absent DNA this call remains unverified. The germline CDR1 and CDR2 sequences are SGHRS and YFSETQ. This CDR3 region has 16 residues.

This chain joins TRBV29-1 and TRBJ2-1; the D call of TRBD1 rests on TCRdb alone, since no DNA is present to check it. The CDR3 runs to 14 residues. Germline CDR1 reads SQVTM; CDR2 reads ANQGSEA. The chain's CDR3 is CSVERDASFNEQFF.

The CDR3 spells CASILQPQGETEAFF. This chain connects TRBV6-1 to TRBJ1-1. The CDR3 is 15 residues long. Germline CDR1 is MNHNS and CDR2 is SASEGT.

CDR3 in amino acids: CATSREGGIYTF. V usage is TRBV15 and J usage is TRBJ1-2; the TCRdb D gene call, TRBD1, has no DNA to confirm it. Germline CDR1 reads LNHNV; CDR2 reads YYDKDF (reference sequence). This CDR3 spans 12 amino acids.

This sequence joins TRBV9 and TRBJ1-1; TCRdb proposes TRBD1, but this gene call is untestable without DNA. CDR3 length: 14 residues. Per the germline V gene, CDR1 is SGDLS and CDR2 is YYNGEE. The CDR3 is CASSPPRGNTEAFF. Full variable domain (outside the CDR3, taken from reference TRBV9 and TRBJ1-1): DSGVTQTPKHLITATGQRVTLRCSPRSGDLSVYWYQQSLDQGLQFLIQYYNGEERAKGNILERFSAQQFPDLHSELNLSSLELGDSALYFCASSPPRGNTEAFFGQGTRLTVV.

V gene TRBV5-1 combines with J gene TRBJ1-2; the TCRdb call, TRBD1, lacks DNA for checking. CDR3 size: 13 residues. CDR1 and CDR2 (germline): SGHRS, YFSETQ. This chain's CDR3 is CASRFGQARGYTF.

The J gene is TRBJ2-5, the V gene TRBV4-2. This CDR3 comprises 15 residues. Germline values: CDR1 LGHNA, CDR2 YNFKEQ. This CDR3 reads CASSQVGIGQETQYF.

The V and J genes are TRBV5-1 and TRBJ2-3; absent DNA, TCRdb's TRBD1 call cannot be checked. Germline CDR1 is SGHRS and CDR2 is YFSETQ. The CDR3 consists of 13 residues. This CDR3 reads CASSLGASDTQYF.

V and J are TRBV29-1 and TRBJ1-4; TCRdb designates TRBD1, a call that cannot be tested without DNA. CDR3 length: 13 residues. Germline V lookup: CDR1 SQVTM, CDR2 ANQGSEA. CDR3 region: CSVARVQDEKLFF. Complete variable domain (other parts from reference TRBV29-1 and TRBJ1-4): SAVISQKPSRDICQRGTSLTIQCQVDSQVTMMFWYRQQPGQSLTLIATANQGSEATYESGFVIDKFPISRPNLTFSTLTVSNMSPEDSSIYLCSVARVQDEKLFFGSGTQLSVL.

The chain links TRBV6-1 to TRBJ2-7. The CDR3 has 14 residues. The V gene's germline CDR1 is MNHNS and CDR2 SASEGT. The CDR3 spells CASSEMAIYYEQYF.

V usage is TRBV5-6 and J usage is TRBJ2-3. This CDR3 comprises 14 residues. The germline CDR1 and CDR2 sequences are SGHDT and YYEEEE. This CDR3 reads CASSRMGFTDTQYF.

V and J are TRBV7-2 and TRBJ2-3; TCRdb picks TRBD1, but there is no DNA to check that call. The germline V gene has CDR1 SGHTA and CDR2 FQGNSA. CDR3 length equals 15 residues. The CDR3 loop reads CASSLVPGGTDTQYF.

The chain has TRBV12-5 and TRBJ2-1. The CDR3 is made up of 16 amino acids. Germline loops: CDR1 LGHNT, CDR2 FRNRAP. This CDR3 reads CASGLVGRPSPNEQFF. Supplemented by reference TRBV12-5 and TRBJ2-1, the full variable domain reads DARVTQTPRHKVTEMGQEVTMRCQPILGHNTVFWYRQTMMQGLELLAYFRNRAPLDDSGMPKDRFSAEMPDATLATLKIQPSEPRDSAVYFCASGLVGRPSPNEQFFGPGTRLTVL.

This chain uses TRBV10-3 with TRBJ2-2; TCRdb reports TRBD2, a call that lacks DNA to check it against. The CDR3 is made up of 15 amino acids. Germline assignment: CDR1 ENHRY and CDR2 SYGVKD. The chain's CDR3 is CAISRSSMAPGELFF.